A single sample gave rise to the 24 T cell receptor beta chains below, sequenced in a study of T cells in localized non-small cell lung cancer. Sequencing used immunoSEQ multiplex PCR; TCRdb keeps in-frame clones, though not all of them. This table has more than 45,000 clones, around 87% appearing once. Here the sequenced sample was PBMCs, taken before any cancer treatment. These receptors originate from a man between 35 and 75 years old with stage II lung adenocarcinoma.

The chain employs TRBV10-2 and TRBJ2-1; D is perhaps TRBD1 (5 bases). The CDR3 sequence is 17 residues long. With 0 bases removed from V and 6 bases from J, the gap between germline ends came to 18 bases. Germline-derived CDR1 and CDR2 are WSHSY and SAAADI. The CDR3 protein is CASSESGLLQGANEQFF. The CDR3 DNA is TGCGCCAGCAGTGAGTCGGGGTTGCTCCAAGGGGCCAATGAGCAGTTCTTC.

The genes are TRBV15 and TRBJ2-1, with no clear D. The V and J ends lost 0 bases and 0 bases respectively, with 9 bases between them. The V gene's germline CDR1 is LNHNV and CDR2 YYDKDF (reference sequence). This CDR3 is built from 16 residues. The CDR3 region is CATSREDQSSYNEQFF. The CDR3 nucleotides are TGTGCCACCAGCAGAGAGGACCAGAGCTCCTACAATGAGCAGTTCTTC.

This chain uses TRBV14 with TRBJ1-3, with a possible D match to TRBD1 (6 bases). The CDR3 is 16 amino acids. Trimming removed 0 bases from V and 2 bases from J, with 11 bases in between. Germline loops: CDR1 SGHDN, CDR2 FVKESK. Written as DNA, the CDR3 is TGTGCCAGCAGCCAAGAACTGGGGGCAGCTGGAAACACCATATATTTT. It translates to CASSQELGAAGNTIYF.

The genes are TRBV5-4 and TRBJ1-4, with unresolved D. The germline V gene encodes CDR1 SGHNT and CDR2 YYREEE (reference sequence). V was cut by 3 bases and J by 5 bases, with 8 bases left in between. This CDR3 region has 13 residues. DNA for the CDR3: TGTGCCAGCAGCTCCCCGGGCAATGAAAAACTGTTTTTT. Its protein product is CASSSPGNEKLFF.

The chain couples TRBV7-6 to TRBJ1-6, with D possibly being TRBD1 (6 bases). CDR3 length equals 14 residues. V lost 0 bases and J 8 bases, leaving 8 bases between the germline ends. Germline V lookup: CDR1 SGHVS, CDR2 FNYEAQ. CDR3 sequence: CASSLAAGDSPLHF. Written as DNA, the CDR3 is TGTGCCAGCAGCTTAGCGGCAGGGGATTCACCCCTCCACTTT. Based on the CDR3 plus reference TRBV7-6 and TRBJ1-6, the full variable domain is GAGVSQSPRYKVTKRGQDVALRCDPISGHVSLYWYRQALGQGPEFLTYFNYEAQQDKSGLPNDRFSAERPEGSISTLTIQRTEQRDSAMYRCASSLAAGDSPLHFGNGTRLTVT.

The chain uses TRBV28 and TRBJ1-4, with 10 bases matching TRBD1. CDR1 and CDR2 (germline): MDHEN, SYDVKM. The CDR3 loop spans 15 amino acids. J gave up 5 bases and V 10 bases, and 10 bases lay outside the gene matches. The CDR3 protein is CATGTGALPNEKLFF. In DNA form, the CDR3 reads TGTGCCACCGGGACAGGGGCTCTACCGAATGAAAAACTGTTTTTT.

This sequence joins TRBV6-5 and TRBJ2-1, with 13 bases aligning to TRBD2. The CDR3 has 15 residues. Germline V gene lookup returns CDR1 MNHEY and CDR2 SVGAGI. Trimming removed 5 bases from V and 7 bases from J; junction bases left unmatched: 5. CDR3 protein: CASSKLAGGENEQFF. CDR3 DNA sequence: TGTGCCAGCAGTAAACTAGCGGGGGGGGAAAATGAGCAGTTCTTC.

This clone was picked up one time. The chain's CDR3 is CATTSVPGSLAYEQYF. DNA of the CDR3: TGTGCCACCACCTCCGTTCCAGGTTCCCTAGCCTACGAGCAGTACTTC. The rearrangement links TRBV19 to TRBJ2-7, with no clear D. Deletions cut 10 bases from V and 2 bases from J, with 24 bases between. Germline-derived CDR1 and CDR2 are LNHDA and SQIVND (reference sequence). CDR3 length: 16 amino acids.

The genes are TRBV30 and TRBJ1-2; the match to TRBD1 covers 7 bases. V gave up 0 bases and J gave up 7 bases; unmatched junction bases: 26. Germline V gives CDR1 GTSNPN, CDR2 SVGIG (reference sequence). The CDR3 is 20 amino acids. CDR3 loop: CAWSVFWAVNRGADSSGYTF. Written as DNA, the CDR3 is TGTGCCTGGAGTGTATTTTGGGCCGTTAACAGGGGCGCGGATTCGAGTGGCTACACCTTC.

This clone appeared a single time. The CDR3 coding sequence is TGTGCCAGCATGGGGTTTGGGAACACTGAAGCTTTCTTT. Protein: CASMGFGNTEAFF. The V call is TRBV27, the J call TRBJ1-1; D ambiguous. This CDR3 is 13 amino acids long. V lost 7 bases to trimming and J lost 1 base, with 10 bases between them. The germline CDR1 and CDR2 sequences are MNHEY and SMNVEV (reference sequence).

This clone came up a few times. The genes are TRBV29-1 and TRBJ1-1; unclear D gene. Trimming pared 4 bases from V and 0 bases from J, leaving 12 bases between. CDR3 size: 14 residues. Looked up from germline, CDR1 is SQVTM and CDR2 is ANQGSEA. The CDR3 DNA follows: TGCAGCGTTGTAGTTAACAGCTTGAACACTGAAGCTTTCTTT. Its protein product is CSVVVNSLNTEAFF.

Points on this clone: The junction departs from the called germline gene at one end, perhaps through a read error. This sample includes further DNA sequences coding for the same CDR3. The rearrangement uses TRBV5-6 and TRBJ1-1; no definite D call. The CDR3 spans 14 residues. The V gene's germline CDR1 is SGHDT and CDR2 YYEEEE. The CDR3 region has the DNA TGTGCTAGCAGCCTTCTGGGGAAGGAGACTGAAGCTTTCTTT. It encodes CASSLLGKETEAFF.

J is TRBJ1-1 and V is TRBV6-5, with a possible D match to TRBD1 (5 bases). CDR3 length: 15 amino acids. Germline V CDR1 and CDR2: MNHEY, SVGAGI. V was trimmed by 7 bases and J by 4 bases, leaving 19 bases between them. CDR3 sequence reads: CASNMGRGWGTEAFF. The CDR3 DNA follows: TGTGCCAGCAATATGGGAAGGGGATGGGGCACTGAAGCTTTCTTT.

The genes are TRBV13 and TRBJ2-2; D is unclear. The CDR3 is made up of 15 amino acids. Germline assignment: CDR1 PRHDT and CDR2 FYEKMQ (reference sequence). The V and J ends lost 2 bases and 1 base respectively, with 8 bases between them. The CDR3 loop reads CASSLMLGNTGELFF. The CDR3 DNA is TGTGCCAGCAGCTTAATGTTAGGGAACACCGGGGAGCTGTTTTTT.

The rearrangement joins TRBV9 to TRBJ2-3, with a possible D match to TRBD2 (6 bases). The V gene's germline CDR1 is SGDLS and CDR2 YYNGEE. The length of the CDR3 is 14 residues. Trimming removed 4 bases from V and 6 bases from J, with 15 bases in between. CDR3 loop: CASSLGLTTDTQYF. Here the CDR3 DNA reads TGTGCCAGCAGCCTTGGACTAACGACGGATACGCAGTATTTT.

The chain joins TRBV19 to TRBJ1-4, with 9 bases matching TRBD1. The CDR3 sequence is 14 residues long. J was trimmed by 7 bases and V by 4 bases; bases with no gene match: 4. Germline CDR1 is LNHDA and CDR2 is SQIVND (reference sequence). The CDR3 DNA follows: TGTGCCAGTAGTACCGGGACAGGGTTTGAAAAACTGTTTTTT. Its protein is CASSTGTGFEKLFF.

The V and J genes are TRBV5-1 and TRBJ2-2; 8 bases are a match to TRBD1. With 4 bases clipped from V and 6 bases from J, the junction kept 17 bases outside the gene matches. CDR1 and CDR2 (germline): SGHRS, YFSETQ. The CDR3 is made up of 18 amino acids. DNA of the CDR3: TGCGCCAGCAGCCGCCAGACAGGGGATGCAAAGTTGGCCGGGGAGCTGTTTTTT. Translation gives CASSRQTGDAKLAGELFF.

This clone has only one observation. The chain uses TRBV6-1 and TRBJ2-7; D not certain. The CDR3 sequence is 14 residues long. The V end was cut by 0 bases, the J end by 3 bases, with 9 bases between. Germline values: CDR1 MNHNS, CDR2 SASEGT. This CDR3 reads CASSEAGDLYEQYV. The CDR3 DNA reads TGTGCCAGCAGTGAAGCAGGTGACCTCTACGAGCAGTACGTC.

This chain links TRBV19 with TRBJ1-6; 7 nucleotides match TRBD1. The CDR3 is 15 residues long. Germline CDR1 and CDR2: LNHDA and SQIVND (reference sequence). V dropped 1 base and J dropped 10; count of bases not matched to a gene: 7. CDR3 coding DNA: TGTGCCAGTAGTATAGCGCCAGGGGGTGTATCACCCCTCCACTTT. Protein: CASSIAPGGVSPLHF.

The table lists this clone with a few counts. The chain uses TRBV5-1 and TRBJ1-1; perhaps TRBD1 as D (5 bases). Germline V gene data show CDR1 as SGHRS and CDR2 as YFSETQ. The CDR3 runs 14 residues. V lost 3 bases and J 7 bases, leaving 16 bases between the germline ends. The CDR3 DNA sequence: TGCGCCAGCAGCTCAGTGCCCCAGGGTGTTGAAGCTTTCTTT. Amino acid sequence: CASSSVPQGVEAFF.

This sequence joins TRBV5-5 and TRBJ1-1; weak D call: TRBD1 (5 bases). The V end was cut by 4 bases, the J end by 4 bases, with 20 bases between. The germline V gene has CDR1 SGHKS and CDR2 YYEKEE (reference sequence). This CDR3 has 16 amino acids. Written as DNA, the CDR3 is TGTGCCAGCAGCCGAGGGGCCAGGGTTGCGGGCACTGAAGCTTTCTTT. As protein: CASSRGARVAGTEAFF.

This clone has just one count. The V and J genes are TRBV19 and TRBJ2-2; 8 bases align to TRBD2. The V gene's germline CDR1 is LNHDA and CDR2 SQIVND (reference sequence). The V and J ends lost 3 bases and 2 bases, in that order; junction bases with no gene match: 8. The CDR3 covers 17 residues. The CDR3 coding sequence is TGTGCCAGTAGTATTCGGGGGGGTCAGGGTAACACCGGGGAGCTGTTTTTT. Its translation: CASSIRGGQGNTGELFF.

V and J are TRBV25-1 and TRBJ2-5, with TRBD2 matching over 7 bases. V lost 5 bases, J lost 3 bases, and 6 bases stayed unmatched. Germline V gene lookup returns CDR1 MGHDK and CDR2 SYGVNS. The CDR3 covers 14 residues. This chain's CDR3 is CASSPAGEEETQYF. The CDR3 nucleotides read TGTGCCAGCAGTCCCGCGGGGGAGGAAGAGACCCAGTACTTC.

The CDR3 region is CASSFDRETQYF. The CDR3, as DNA: TGTGCCAGCAGCTTTGACCGAGAGACCCAGTACTTC. The chain links TRBV7-3 to TRBJ2-5; D unresolved. CDR1 and CDR2 from the germline V gene are SGHTA and FQGTGA. The CDR3 runs 12 residues. V lost 3 bases, J lost 4 bases, and 6 bases lay in between.